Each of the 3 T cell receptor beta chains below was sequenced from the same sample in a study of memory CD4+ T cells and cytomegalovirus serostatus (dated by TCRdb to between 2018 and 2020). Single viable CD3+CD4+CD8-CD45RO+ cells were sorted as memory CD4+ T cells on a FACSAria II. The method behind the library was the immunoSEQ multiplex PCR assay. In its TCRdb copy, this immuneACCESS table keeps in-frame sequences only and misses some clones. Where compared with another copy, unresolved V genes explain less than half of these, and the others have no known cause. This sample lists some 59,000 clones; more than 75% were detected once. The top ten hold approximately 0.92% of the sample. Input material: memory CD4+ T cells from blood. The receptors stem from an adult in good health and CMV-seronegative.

This chain's CDR3 is CAWSPPGRGFTDTQYF. CDR3 nucleotide sequence: TGTGCCTGGAGTCCCCCAGGGAGGGGTTTCACAGATACGCAGTATTTT. The chain combines TRBV30 with TRBJ2-3, with 7 bases identical to TRBD2. CDR3 length equals 16 residues. The V and J ends lost 2 bases and 2 bases, in that order; junction bases with no gene match: 10. CDR1 is GTSNPN, CDR2 SVGIG, per germline (reference sequence).

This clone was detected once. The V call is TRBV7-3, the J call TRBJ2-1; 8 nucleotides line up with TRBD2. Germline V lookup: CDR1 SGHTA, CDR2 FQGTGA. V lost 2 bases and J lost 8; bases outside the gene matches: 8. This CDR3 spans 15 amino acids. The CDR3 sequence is CASSLVVAGQDEQFF. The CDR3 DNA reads TGTGCCAGCAGCTTAGTGGTAGCGGGGCAGGATGAGCAGTTCTTC.

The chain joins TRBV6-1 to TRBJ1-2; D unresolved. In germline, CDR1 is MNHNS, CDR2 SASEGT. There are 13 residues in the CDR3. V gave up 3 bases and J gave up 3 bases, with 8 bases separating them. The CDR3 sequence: CASSEGVYYGYTF. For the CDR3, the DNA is TGTGCCAGCAGTGAGGGCGTTTACTATGGCTACACCTTC.